This TCR beta chain is drawn from a study of read filtering for tumor transcriptome and immune sequencing. Turning to the study itself: Patients were approximately 18 male and some 13 female, mean age 65.9 years, range 47 to 80.

This library used about 360 ng RNA and molecular barcoded adaptors spanning alpha/delta and beta/gamma chains. A single record per CDR3 protein comes from TCRdb applying MiXCR to the reads. This repertoire shows 35,000 to 40,000 distinct CDR3 sequences, 12% to 15% found once; its top ten account for about 17%. Study outcomes and limitations: Without single-read clonotypes, shared clonotype proportions correlated more between IR-seq and RNA-seq. About 81.9% of IR-seq clonotypes had one read, totaling about 3.5% of reads; RNA-seq: approximately 75% and 45%.

This clonotype was seen at least ten times. Its cognate antigen is unknown. V dropped 4 bases and J dropped 0 bases, with 9 bases sitting between them. The germline gives CDR1 MNHEY, CDR2 SMNVEV (reference sequence). This CDR3 spans 15 amino acids. Sequencing used a population of CD138-negative cells sorted from bone marrow. The chain joins TRBV27 to TRBJ1-4, with no clear D. This TCR came from a donor over 35 with multiple myeloma. The CDR3 DNA follows: TGTGCCAGCAGTTCCAGCAGGCCAACTAATGAAAAACTGTTTTTT. It specifies CASSSSRPTNEKLFF.